The subject of this entry is one T cell receptor (beta chain). Its antigen remains unknown. One heparinised blood draw, averaging roughly 120 mL, came from each donor. Sequencing targeted expressed TCRB transcripts, as all isolated RNA had been reverse transcribed. Data came from immunoSEQ multiplex PCR; TCRdb stores just in-frame clones and leaves some out. The sample lists roughly 220,000 clones, roughly 17% occurring once. These data belong to a study of beta chain features in type 1 diabetes. Study background: Healthy donors resembled patients in age, gender and cell yields.

The V and J ends lost 1 base and 7 bases, in that order; junction bases with no gene match: 8. The CDR3 loop spans 15 amino acids. Looked up from germline, CDR1 is SGHTA and CDR2 is FQGNSA. Whole-study results and caveats: Equally in patients and controls, PCR might preferentially amplify shorter templates. Across all four CD4+ subsets, people with type 1 diabetes showed modestly shorter TCRB CDR3s. Naive, central memory and Treg TCRB repertoires appeared more alike in patients than in healthy donors.

The chain employs TRBV7-2 and TRBJ2-5; 8 bases fit TRBD1. Sequencing was performed on naive CD4+ T cells from blood. This receptor was obtained from a young man with type 1 diabetes. CDR3 coding DNA: TGTGCCAGCAGCTTAGGCCGACAGGGGAGAACGACCCAGTACTTC. Its translation is CASSLGRQGRTTQYF.